This is a list of T cell receptor beta chains from one sample in a study of patients and donors after allogeneic stem cell transplantation. In TCRdb, the RT-PCR reads were re-called with MiXCR into one record per CDR3 protein. In the table there are roughly 230,000 distinct CDR3 sequences, roughly 14% of which are singletons. The sequencing input was blood, either unsorted or a sorted T cell fraction (not recorded which). The receptors originated from a human donor who was either an allogeneic HSCT recipient or a stem cell or donor lymphocyte infusion donor (not recorded which). It is not recorded whose cells these are; they may come from a transplant donor. Each CDR3 is given with its conserved first and last residue. D genes are given only for firm matches. Part of the rows lack a size; the others show once, few, many or a class for expanded clones.

V gene: TRBV27
clone size: many
J gene: TRBJ2-3
D gene: NA
CDR3 DNA: TGTGCCAGCAGTTTAAGACAGGATGGAAAAGATACGCAGTATTTT
CDR3 protein: CASSLRQDGKDTQYF

V gene: TRBV19
clone size: NA
J gene: TRBJ1-2
D gene: TRBD1
CDR3 DNA: TGTGCCAGTAGACATAGACAGGGCGGGGATGGCTACACCTTC
CDR3 protein: CASRHRQGGDGYTF

V gene: TRBV9
clone size: NA
J gene: TRBJ2-3
D gene: NA
CDR3 DNA: TGTGCCAGCAGTGAAAGTCGGGACCCCACAGATACGCAGTATTTT
CDR3 protein: CASSESRDPTDTQYF

V gene: TRBV9
clone size: few
J gene: TRBJ2-3
D gene: TRBD2
CDR3 DNA: TGTGCCAGCAGCGTTAGCGGGGGGTTCTCAGATACGCAGTATTTT
CDR3 protein: CASSVSGGFSDTQYF

V gene: TRBV5-4
clone size: NA
J gene: TRBJ1-4
D gene: TRBD1
CDR3 DNA: TGTGCCAGCAGCTTGGGGACAGGATGGGAGAATGAAAAACTGTTTTTT
CDR3 protein: CASSLGTGWENEKLFF

V gene: TRBV5-1
clone size: many
J gene: TRBJ2-1
D gene: NA
CDR3 DNA: TGCGCCAGCAGCCCCCAGGATACAGGGTACAATGAGCAGTTCTTC
CDR3 protein: CASSPQDTGYNEQFF

V gene: TRBV7-2
clone size: NA
J gene: TRBJ1-6
D gene: NA
CDR3 DNA: TGTGCCAGCAGCTTATACCGGGACACCTATAATTCACCCCTCCACTTT
CDR3 protein: CASSLYRDTYNSPLHF

V gene: TRBV30
clone size: few
J gene: TRBJ1-6
D gene: TRBD1
CDR3 DNA: TGTGCCTGGAGACCAGGGGACAGGGACTCACCCCTCCACTTT
CDR3 protein: CAWRPGDRDSPLHF

V gene: TRBV25-1
clone size: few
J gene: TRBJ1-1
D gene: NA
CDR3 DNA: TGTGCCAGCAGTAGGGAGGTTGACACTGAAGCTTTCTTT
CDR3 protein: CASSREVDTEAFF

V gene: TRBV5-5
clone size: few
J gene: TRBJ1-3
D gene: NA
CDR3 DNA: TGTGCCAGCAGCCCCCGGGGGATCTCTGGAAACACCATATATTTT
CDR3 protein: CASSPRGISGNTIYF

V gene: TRBV5-6
clone size: NA
J gene: TRBJ2-3
D gene: TRBD2
CDR3 DNA: TGTGCCAGCAGCACAACCAGCGGGAACACAGATACGCAGTATTTT
CDR3 protein: CASSTTSGNTDTQYF

V gene: TRBV7-2
clone size: few
J gene: TRBJ2-7
D gene: NA
CDR3 DNA: TGTGCCAGCAGCTTAGGAATAGGGATAGCCTACGAGCAGTACTTC
CDR3 protein: CASSLGIGIAYEQYF

V gene: TRBV5-1
clone size: NA
J gene: TRBJ2-7
D gene: NA
CDR3 DNA: TGCGCCAGCAGCGTACGGACCGAGGGGACCTACGAGCAGTACTTC
CDR3 protein: CASSVRTEGTYEQYF

V gene: TRBV4-1
clone size: many
J gene: TRBJ1-6
D gene: NA
CDR3 DNA: TGCGCCAGCAGCCAGAGGGGGGGAGGTAATTCACCCCTCCACTTT
CDR3 protein: CASSQRGGGNSPLHF

V gene: TRBV20-1
clone size: NA
J gene: TRBJ1-1
D gene: NA
CDR3 DNA: TGCAGTGCCCGTCGAGGTGCAGGGTCGGCAGCTTTCTTT
CDR3 protein: CSARRGAGSAAFF

V gene: TRBV27
clone size: NA
J gene: TRBJ2-7
D gene: TRBD1
CDR3 DNA: TGTGCCAGCAGTCAGAGGATGGGACAGGGAAGCTACGAGCAGTACTTC
CDR3 protein: CASSQRMGQGSYEQYF